Shown below are 8 T cell receptor beta chains from a single sample sequenced in a study of T cell changes during pregnancy in multiple sclerosis. The protocol was immunoSEQ multiplex PCR, while the TCRdb copy is restricted to in-frame clones and leaves out a portion. Of some 94,000 clones listed, more than 85% are singletons. This sample comprised peripheral blood, obtained in the first trimester of pregnancy. Every receptor here comes from a female donor with multiple sclerosis, enrolled in a pregnancy study.

The rearrangement links TRBV19 to TRBJ2-5; 8 positions agree with TRBD1. CDR1 is LNHDA and CDR2 is SQIVND in the germline V gene (reference sequence). The CDR3 length is 15 residues. Unmatched junction bases numbered 3, after V lost 3 bases and J lost 0 bases. The DNA for the CDR3 is TGTGCCAGTAGTATGGGGACAGGTTACCAAGAGACCCAGTACTTC. Translated, it gives CASSMGTGYQETQYF.

The V call is TRBV30, the J call TRBJ1-2; the D gene is possibly TRBD1 (5 bases). Germline lookup yields CDR1 GTSNPN and CDR2 SVGIG (reference sequence). Trimming took off 0 bases at V and 8 bases at J, with 16 bases between the two ends. CDR3 length: 14 amino acids. The CDR3 bases are TGTGCCTGGAGTGTACTGGCCGTTAGGGGCGGCTACACCTTC. Protein product: CAWSVLAVRGGYTF. Using reference TRBV30 and TRBJ1-2 for the parts outside the CDR3, the full variable domain is SQTIHQWPATLVQPVGSPLSLECTVEGTSNPNLYWYRQAAGRGLQLLFYSVGIGQISSEVPQNLSASRPQDRQFILSSKKLLLSDSGFYLCAWSVLAVRGGYTFGSGTRLTVV.

This clone appeared a single time. The chain has TRBV19 and TRBJ2-3, with 7 positions matching TRBD1. Trimming removed 9 bases from V and 4 bases from J; junction bases left unmatched: 10. CDR1 is LNHDA, CDR2 SQIVND, per germline (reference sequence). CDR3 length equals 14 residues. The CDR3 nucleotides are TGTGCCAGCCAAACAGGGGCCTACGCAGATACGCAGTATTTT. Amino acids: CASQTGAYADTQYF.

The V gene is TRBV21-1, the J gene TRBJ2-7; TRBD2, the table's D call, lacks a check against the DNA. TRBV21-1 is reported as a pseudogene. CDR3 length: 16 amino acids. CDR3 bases: TGTGCCAGCAGCAATCCTAACCTAGAATGTCGACGCGAGCAGTACTTC. Its protein product is CASSNPNLECRREQYF.

This clone was counted between two and nine times. This chain uses TRBV6-1 with TRBJ1-2, with no clear D. V lost 1 base and J lost 2, with 5 bases in between. This CDR3 region has 13 residues. CDR1 MNHNS and CDR2 SASEGT come from the germline V gene. The DNA for the CDR3 is TGTGCCAGCAGTGAAGGGGAGAACTATGGCTACACCTTC. This gives the protein CASSEGENYGYTF.

The chain employs TRBV4-3 and TRBJ1-4; D is possibly TRBD1 (5 bases). The CDR3 has 14 residues. Trimming cost V 1 base and J 8 bases, with 11 bases left between them. Germline-derived CDR1 and CDR2 are LGHNA and YSLEER. The CDR3 here is CASSQGQKYEKLFF. CDR3 nucleotide sequence: TGCGCCAGCAGCCAAGGACAGAAGTACGAAAAACTGTTTTTT.

This clone was observed a single time. The J gene is TRBJ2-7, the V gene TRBV21-1; the table's D call of TRBD2 was not tested on the DNA. TRBV21-1 has pseudogene status. This CDR3 region has 15 residues. The CDR3 region is CASSKPRERAYEQYF. The CDR3 region has the DNA TGTGCCAGCAGCAAACCCCGGGAACGGGCCTACGAGCAGTACTTC.

The rearrangement links TRBV11-3 to TRBJ1-1; the match to TRBD1 covers 7 bases. CDR1 is SGHNT and CDR2 is YENEEA in the germline V gene. Trimming at V came to 4 bases and at J to 2 bases, leaving 10 bases not matched to a gene. The CDR3 sequence is 16 residues long. In DNA, the CDR3 is TGTGCCAGCAGCTCCTCTCGACAGGGAGCAAACACTGAAGCTTTCTTT. It translates to CASSSSRQGANTEAFF.